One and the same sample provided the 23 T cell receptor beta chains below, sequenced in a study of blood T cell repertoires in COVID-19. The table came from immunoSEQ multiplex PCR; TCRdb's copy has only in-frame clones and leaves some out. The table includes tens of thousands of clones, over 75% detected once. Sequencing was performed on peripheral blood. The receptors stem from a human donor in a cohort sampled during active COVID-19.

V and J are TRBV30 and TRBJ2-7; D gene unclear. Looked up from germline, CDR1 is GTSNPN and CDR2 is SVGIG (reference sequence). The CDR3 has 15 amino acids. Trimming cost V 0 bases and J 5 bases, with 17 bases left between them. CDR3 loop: CAWSVEGSREHEQYF. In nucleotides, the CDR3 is TGTGCCTGGAGTGTAGAAGGTAGCAGAGAGCACGAGCAGTACTTC.

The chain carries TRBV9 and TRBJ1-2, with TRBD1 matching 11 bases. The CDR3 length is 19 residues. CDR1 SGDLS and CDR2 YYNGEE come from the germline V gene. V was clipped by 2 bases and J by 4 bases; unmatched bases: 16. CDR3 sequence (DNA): TGTGCCAGCAGCGTTTCGATTAAGGCCGGGACAGGGGGATCCTATGGCTACACCTTC. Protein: CASSVSIKAGTGGSYGYTF.

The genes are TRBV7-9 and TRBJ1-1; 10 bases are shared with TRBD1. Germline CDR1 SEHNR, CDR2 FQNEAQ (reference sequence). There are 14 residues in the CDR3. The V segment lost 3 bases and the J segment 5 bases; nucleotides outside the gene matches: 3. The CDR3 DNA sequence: TGTGCCAGCAGCTTTCCGGGACAGGGGACTGAAGCTTTCTTT. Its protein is CASSFPGQGTEAFF. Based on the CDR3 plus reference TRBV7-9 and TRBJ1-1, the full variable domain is DTGVSQNPRHKITKRGQNVTFRCDPISEHNRLYWYRQTLGQGPEFLTYFQNEAQLEKSRLLSDRFSAERPKGSFSTLEIQRTEQGDSAMYLCASSFPGQGTEAFFGQGTRLTVV.

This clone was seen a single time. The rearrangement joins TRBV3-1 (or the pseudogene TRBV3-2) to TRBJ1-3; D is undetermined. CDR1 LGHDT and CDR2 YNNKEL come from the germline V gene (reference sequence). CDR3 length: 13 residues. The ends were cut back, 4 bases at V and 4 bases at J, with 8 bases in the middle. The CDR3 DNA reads TGTGCCAGCAGCCGCACAGAAGGAAACACCATATATTTT. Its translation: CASSRTEGNTIYF.

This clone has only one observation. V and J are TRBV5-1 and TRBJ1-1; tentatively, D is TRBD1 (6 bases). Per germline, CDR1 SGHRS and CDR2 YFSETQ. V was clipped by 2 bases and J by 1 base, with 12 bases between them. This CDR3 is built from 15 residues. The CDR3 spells CASSLIPGQNTEAFF. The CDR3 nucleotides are TGCGCCAGCAGCTTAATCCCGGGACAGAACACTGAAGCTTTCTTT.

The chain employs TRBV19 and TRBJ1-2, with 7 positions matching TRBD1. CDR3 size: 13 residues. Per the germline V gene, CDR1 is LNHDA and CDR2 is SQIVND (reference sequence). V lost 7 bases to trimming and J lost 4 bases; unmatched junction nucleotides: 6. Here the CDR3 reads CASNEGAGYGYTF. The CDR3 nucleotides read TGTGCCAGTAACGAGGGGGCTGGCTATGGCTACACCTTC.

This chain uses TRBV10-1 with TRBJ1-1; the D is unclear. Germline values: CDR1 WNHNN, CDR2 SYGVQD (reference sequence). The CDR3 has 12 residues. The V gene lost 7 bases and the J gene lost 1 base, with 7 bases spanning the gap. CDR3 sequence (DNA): TGCGCCAGCATCAGAACGAACACTGAAGCTTTCTTT. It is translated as CASIRTNTEAFF.

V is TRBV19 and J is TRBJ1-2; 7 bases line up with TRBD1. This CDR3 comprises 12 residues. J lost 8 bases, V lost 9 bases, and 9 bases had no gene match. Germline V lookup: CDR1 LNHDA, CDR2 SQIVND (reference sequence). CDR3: CASSTGWRGYTF. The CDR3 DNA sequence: TGTGCCAGCTCGACAGGGTGGCGAGGCTACACCTTC.

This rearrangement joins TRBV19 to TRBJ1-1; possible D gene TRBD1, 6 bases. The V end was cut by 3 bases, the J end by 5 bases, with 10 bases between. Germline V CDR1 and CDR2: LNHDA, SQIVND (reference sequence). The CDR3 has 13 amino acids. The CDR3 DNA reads TGTGCCAGTAGTATGGGCAGGGGAACTGAAGCTTTCTTT. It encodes CASSMGRGTEAFF.

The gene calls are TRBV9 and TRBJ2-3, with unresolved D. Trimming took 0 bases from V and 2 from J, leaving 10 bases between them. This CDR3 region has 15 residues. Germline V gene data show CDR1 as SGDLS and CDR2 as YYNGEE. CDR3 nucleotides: TGTGCCAGCAGCGTAGCCTTGCAGTTCACAGATACGCAGTATTTT. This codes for CASSVALQFTDTQYF.

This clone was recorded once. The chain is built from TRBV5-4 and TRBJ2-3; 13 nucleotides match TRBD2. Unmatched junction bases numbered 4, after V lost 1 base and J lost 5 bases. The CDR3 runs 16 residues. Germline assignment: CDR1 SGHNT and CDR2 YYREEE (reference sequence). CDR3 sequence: CASSLKGLAGRDTQYF. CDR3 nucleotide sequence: TGTGCCAGCAGCTTGAAGGGACTAGCGGGACGAGATACGCAGTATTTT. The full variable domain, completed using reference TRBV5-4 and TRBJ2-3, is ETGVTQSPTHLIKTRGQQVTLRCSSQSGHNTVSWYQQALGQGPQFIFQYYREEENGRGNFPPRFSGLQFPNYSSELNVNALELDDSALYLCASSLKGLAGRDTQYFGPGTRLTVL.

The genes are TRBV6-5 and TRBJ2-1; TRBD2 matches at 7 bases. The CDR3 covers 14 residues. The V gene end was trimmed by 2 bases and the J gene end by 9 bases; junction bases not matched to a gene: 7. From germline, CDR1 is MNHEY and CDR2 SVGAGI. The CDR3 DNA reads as TGTGCCAGCAGTTACCAACAGACTAGCCCTGAGCAGTTCTTC. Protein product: CASSYQQTSPEQFF.

CDR3 region: CASSLIAGVEQFF. The CDR3 DNA sequence: TGTGCCAGCAGCTTAATAGCAGGGGTTGAGCAGTTCTTC. V gene TRBV7-3 combines with J gene TRBJ2-1; possible D gene TRBD1, 6 bases. The CDR3 runs 13 residues. Germline CDR1 reads SGHTA; CDR2 reads FQGTGA. The ends were cut back, 1 base at V and 9 bases at J, with 10 bases in the middle.

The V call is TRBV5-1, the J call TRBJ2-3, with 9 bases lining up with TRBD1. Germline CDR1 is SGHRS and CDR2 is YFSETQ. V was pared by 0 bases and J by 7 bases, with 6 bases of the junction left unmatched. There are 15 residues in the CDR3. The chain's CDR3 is CASSLDRGLRNTQYF. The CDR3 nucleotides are TGCGCCAGCAGCTTGGACAGGGGGCTTCGAAATACGCAGTATTTT.

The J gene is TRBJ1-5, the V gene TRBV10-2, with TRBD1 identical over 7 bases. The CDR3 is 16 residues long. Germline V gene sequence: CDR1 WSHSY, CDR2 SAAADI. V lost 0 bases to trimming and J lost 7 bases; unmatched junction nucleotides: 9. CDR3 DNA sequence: TGCGCCAGCAGTGAGTCTGACAGGGTGAGGGGCCAGCCCCAGCATTTT. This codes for CASSESDRVRGQPQHF.

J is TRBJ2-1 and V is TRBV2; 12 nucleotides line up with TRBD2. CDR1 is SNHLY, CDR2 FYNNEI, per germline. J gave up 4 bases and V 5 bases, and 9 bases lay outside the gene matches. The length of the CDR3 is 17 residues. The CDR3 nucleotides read TGTGCCAGCAGTCGTTTCTCTAGCGGGGGGGATTACAATGAGCAGTTCTTC. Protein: CASSRFSSGGDYNEQFF.

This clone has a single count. CDR3 sequence reads: CASTRSGANVLTF. The CDR3 nucleotides read TGTGCCAGCACCCGTTCTGGGGCCAACGTCCTGACTTTC. This chain uses TRBV2 with TRBJ2-6; unclear D gene. There are 13 residues in the CDR3. CDR1 and CDR2 from the germline V gene are SNHLY and FYNNEI. V lost 7 bases to trimming and J lost 1 base, with 5 bases between them.

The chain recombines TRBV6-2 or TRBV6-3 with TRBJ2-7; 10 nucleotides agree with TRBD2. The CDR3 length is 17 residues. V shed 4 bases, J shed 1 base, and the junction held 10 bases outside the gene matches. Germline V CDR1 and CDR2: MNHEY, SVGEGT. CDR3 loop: CASSLAGGLGRSYEQYF. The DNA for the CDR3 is TGTGCCAGCAGTTTAGCGGGGGGCTTGGGACGGTCCTACGAGCAGTACTTC.

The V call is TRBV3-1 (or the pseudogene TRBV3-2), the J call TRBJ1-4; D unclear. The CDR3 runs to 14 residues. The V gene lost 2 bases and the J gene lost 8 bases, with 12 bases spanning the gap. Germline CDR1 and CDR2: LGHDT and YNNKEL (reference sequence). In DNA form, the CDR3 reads TGTGCCAGCAGCCAAAGCGGAGGCACGGAAAAACTGTTTTTT. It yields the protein CASSQSGGTEKLFF.

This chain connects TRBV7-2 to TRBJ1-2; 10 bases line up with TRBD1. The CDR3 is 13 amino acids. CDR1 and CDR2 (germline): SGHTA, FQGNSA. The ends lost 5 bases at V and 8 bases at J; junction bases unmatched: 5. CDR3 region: CASSPGQGYGYTF. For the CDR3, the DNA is TGTGCCAGCAGCCCGGGACAGGGGTACGGCTACACCTTC. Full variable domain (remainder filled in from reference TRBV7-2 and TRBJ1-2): GAGVSQSPSNKVTEKGKDVELRCDPISGHTALYWYRQSLGQGLEFLIYFQGNSAPDKSGLPSDRFSAERTGGSVSTLTIQRTQQEDSAVYLCASSPGQGYGYTFGSGTRLTVV.

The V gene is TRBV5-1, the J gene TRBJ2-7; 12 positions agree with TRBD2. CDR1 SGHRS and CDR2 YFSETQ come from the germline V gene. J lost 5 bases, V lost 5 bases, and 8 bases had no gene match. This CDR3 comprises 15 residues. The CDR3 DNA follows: TGCGCCAGCAGTGGTCTAGCGGGGGGGCCCCACGAGCAGTACTTC. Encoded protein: CASSGLAGGPHEQYF.

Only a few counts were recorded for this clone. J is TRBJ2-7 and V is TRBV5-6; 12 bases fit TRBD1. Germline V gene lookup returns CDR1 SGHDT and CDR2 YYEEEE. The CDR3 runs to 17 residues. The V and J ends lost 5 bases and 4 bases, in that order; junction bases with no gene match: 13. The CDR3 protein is CASSFFQPGQGAYEQYF. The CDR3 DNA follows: TGTGCCAGCAGTTTCTTTCAACCGGGACAGGGGGCGTACGAGCAGTACTTC.

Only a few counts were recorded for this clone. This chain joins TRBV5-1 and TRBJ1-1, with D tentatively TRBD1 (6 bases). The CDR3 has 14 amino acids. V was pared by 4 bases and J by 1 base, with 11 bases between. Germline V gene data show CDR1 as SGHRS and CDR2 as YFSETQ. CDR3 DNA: TGCGCCAGCAGCCAAGACAGGACGAACACTGAAGCTTTCTTT. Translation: CASSQDRTNTEAFF.